This T cell receptor beta chain came from a study of T cells and Merkel cell carcinoma outcomes. The data were produced by immunoSEQ multiplex PCR, yet TCRdb's version contains in-frame clones alone and is incomplete. The table shows 13,000 to 15,000 clones, with around nine tenths occurring only once. Source material: tumor tissue from Merkel cell carcinoma. The clonotype comes from a human donor with Merkel cell carcinoma.

The CDR3 bases are TGTGCCAGCAGCCTCCCGGGACAGGGGACCTACGAGCAGTACTTC. It encodes CASSLPGQGTYEQYF. J is TRBJ2-7 and V is TRBV5-4, with 10 bases aligning to TRBD1. Looked up from germline, CDR1 is SGHNT and CDR2 is YYREEE (reference sequence). This CDR3 comprises 15 residues. Losses at the gene ends were 4 bases for V and 2 bases for J; bases not matched to a gene: 6.